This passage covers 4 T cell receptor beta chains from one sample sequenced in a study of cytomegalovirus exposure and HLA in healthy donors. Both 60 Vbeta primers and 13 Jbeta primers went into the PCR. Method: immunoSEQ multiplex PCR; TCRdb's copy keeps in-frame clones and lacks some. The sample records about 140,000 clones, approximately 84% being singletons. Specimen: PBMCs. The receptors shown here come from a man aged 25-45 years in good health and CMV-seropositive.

DNA for the CDR3: TGTGCCAGCAGCTTAGGGTCCGTCGGAGCCAAAAACATTCAGTACTTC. Translated, it gives CASSLGSVGAKNIQYF. This chain connects TRBV13 to TRBJ2-4; no definite D call. V lost 0 bases to trimming and J lost 0 bases, with 9 bases between them. CDR3 length equals 16 residues. Germline assignment: CDR1 PRHDT and CDR2 FYEKMQ (reference sequence).

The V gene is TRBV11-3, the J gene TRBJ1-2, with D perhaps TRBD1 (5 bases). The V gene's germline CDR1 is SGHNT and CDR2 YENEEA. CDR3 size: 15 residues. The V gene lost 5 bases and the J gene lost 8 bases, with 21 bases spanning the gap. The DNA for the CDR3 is TGTGCCAGCAGCCGAGAAGTCCCGGGGGATGGAGGCTACACCTTC. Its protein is CASSREVPGDGGYTF.

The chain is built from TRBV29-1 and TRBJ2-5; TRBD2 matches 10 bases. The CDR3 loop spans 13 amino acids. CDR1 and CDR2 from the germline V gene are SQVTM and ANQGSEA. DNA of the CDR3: TGCAGTGTAGCGGGGGGCCCTCAAGAGACCCAGTACTTC. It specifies CSVAGGPQETQYF.

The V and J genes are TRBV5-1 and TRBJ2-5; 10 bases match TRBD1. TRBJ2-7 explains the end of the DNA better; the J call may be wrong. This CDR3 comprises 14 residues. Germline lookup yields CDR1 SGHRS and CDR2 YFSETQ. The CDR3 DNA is TGCGCCAGCAGCCCGGGGACAGGGGCCTACGAGCAGTACTTC. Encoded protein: CASSPGTGAYEQYF.